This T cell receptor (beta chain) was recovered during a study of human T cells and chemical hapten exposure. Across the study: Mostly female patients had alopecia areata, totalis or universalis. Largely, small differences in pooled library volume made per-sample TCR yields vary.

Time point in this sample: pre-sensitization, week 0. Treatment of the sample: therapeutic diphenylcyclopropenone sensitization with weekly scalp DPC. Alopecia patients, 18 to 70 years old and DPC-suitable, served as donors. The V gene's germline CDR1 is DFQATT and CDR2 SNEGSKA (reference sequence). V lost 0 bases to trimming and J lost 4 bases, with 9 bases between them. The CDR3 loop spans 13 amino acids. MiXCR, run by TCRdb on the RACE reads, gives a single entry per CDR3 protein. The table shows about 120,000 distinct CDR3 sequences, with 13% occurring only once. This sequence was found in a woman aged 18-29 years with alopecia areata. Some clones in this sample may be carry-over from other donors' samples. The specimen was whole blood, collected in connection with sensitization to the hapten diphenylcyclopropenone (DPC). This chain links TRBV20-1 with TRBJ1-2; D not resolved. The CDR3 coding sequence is TGCAGTGCTAGAGACGGCAGAAGCTATGGCTACACCTTC. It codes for CSARDGRSYGYTF.